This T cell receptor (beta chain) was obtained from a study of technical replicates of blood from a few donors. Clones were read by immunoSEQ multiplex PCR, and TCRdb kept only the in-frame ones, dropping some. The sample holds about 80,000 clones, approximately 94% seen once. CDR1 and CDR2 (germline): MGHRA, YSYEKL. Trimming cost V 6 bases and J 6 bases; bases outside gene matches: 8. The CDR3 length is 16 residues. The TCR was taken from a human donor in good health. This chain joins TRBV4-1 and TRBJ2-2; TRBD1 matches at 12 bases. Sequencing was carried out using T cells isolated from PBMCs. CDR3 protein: CASRQPGQGAAGELFF. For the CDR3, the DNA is TGCGCCAGCAGACAACCGGGACAGGGGGCCGCCGGGGAGCTGTTTTTT.